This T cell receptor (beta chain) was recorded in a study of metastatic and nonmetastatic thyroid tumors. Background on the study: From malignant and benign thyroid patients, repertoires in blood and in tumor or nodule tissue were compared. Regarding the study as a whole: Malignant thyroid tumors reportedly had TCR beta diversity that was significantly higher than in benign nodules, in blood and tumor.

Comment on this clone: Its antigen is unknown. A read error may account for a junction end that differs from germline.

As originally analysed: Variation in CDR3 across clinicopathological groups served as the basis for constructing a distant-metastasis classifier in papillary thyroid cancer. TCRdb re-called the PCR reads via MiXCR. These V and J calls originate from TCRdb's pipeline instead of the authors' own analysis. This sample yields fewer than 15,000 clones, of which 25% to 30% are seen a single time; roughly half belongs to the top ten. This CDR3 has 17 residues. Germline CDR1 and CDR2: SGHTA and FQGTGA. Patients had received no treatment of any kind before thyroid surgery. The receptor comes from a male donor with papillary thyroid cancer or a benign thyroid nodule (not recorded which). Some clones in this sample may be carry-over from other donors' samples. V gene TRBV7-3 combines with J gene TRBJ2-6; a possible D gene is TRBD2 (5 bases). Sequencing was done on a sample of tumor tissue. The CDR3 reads CASSLFSGSSGSNVLTF. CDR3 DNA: TGTGCCAGCAGCTTATTCAGCGGTTCCTCTGGGTCCAACGTCCTGACTTTC.